Listed below are T cell receptor beta chains from one sample, sequenced in a study of T-cell reconstitution after alpha-beta-depleted transplantation in children. TCRdb processed the PCR reads anew with MiXCR; each CDR3 protein has one entry. The table has approximately 270,000 distinct CDR3 sequences, almost 10% seen once. Sequences were derived from PBMCs from the stem cell graft donor, sampled from the stem cell graft. Receptor source: a human donor who donated a stem cell graft to a child with SCID. The CDR3 runs from the conserved cysteine through the conserved F or W. A D gene is named only where the DNA matches it firmly. Size is omitted from some rows. Given values are once, few, many or a class for expanded clones.

cdr3_length clone_size d_call j_call v_call cdr3_aa cdr3_nt
16 few . TRBJ1-5 TRBV5-5 CASSSRQILSNQPQHF TGTGCCAGCAGCTCCCGACAGATCCTTAGCAATCAGCCCCAGCATTTT
17 many . TRBJ2-1 TRBV12-5 CASGFTLKESSYNEQFF TGTGCTAGTGGTTTCACCCTCAAGGAGAGCTCCTACAATGAGCAGTTCTTC
16 many . TRBJ2-3 TRBV4-1 CASSQDTGGGTDTQYF TGCGCCAGCAGCCAAGATACCGGGGGTGGCACAGATACGCAGTATTTT
14 . . TRBJ1-2 TRBV29-1 CSVDSGGAYYGYTF TGCAGCGTTGATAGCGGGGGCGCATACTATGGCTACACCTTC
14 . . TRBJ1-2 TRBV20-1 CSARPEGATYGYTF TGCAGTGCTAGACCGGAGGGAGCTACCTATGGCTACACCTTC
14 few TRBD1 TRBJ1-4 TRBV7-9 CASSPGQYNEKLFF TGTGCCAGCAGCCCGGGACAGTATAATGAAAAACTGTTTTTT
13 . TRBD1 TRBJ2-7 TRBV12-3/TRBV12-4 CASSSGTVDEQYF TGTGCCAGCAGTTCCGGGACAGTGGACGAGCAGTACTTC
17 few . TRBJ2-7 TRBV6-2/TRBV6-3 CASSNHLPAQLSYEQYF TGTGCCAGCAGCAACCACTTACCAGCCCAACTCTCCTACGAGCAGTACTTC
14 . TRBD1 TRBJ2-5 TRBV10-3 CAIRAGQGGETQYF TGTGCCATCAGGGCGGGACAGGGAGGAGAGACCCAGTACTTC
12 few . TRBJ1-1 TRBV7-9 CASSLGESEAFF TGTGCCAGCAGCTTAGGAGAGTCTGAAGCTTTCTTT
14 . TRBD2 TRBJ2-1 TRBV12-3/TRBV12-4 CASNPSGGVDEQFF TGTGCCAGCAATCCTAGCGGGGGAGTGGATGAGCAGTTCTTC
15 few TRBD1 TRBJ2-7 TRBV7-9 CASSLTDREVYEQYF TGTGCCAGCAGCTTAACCGACAGGGAAGTATACGAGCAGTACTTC
14 few TRBD1 TRBJ2-7 TRBV7-8 CASSLAGQGGEQYF TGTGCCAGCAGCTTAGCGGGACAGGGGGGTGAGCAGTACTTC
13 . TRBD1 TRBJ1-2 TRBV24-1 CATSDGPGGGYTF TGTGCCACCAGTGATGGCCCAGGGGGAGGCTACACCTTC
15 few TRBD2 TRBJ2-3 TRBV5-4 CASSYGRGGTDTQYF TGTGCCAGCAGCTATGGTCGGGGAGGGACAGATACGCAGTATTTT
16 . . TRBJ2-3 TRBV5-1 CASSLSTSLRTDTQYF TGCGCCAGCAGCTTATCAACTAGCCTTAGGACAGATACGCAGTATTTT
12 many . TRBJ2-1 TRBV10-1 CASSRDYNEQFF TGCGCCAGCAGTCGGGACTACAATGAGCAGTTCTTC
17 few TRBD2 TRBJ2-5 TRBV3-1 CASSQGTSGGRQETQYF TGTGCCAGCAGCCAGGGGACTAGCGGGGGCCGACAAGAGACCCAGTACTTC
11 . . TRBJ2-7 TRBV6-6 CTSTGQNEQYF TGTACCAGCACGGGCCAGAACGAGCAGTACTTC
14 . . TRBJ2-3 TRBV6-5 CASSSQGQSDTQYF TGTGCCAGCAGTTCACAGGGTCAATCAGATACGCAGTATTTT
14 . . TRBJ2-7 TRBV20-1 CSARTELGGYEQYF TGCAGTGCTAGAACCGAGCTAGGGGGCTACGAGCAGTACTTC
16 many TRBD1 TRBJ2-1 TRBV10-3 CAIASSQGESWNEQFF TGTGCCATCGCAAGCTCACAGGGGGAATCGTGGAATGAGCAGTTCTTC
14 . TRBD2 TRBJ2-1 TRBV5-1 CASSTTSVPGEQFF TGCGCCAGCAGCACGACTAGCGTCCCGGGTGAGCAGTTCTTC
15 . . TRBJ2-5 TRBV4-2 CASSQETGRRETQYF TGTGCCAGCAGCCAAGAAACAGGGAGAAGAGAGACCCAGTACTTC
14 few . TRBJ1-2 TRBV7-9 CASSSDGTFYGYTF TGTGCCAGCAGCTCGGACGGAACCTTCTATGGCTACACCTTC
14 . TRBD1 TRBJ2-5 TRBV10-3 CAIRMTGGFETQYF TGTGCCATCAGGATGACAGGGGGCTTCGAGACCCAGTACTTC
13 few . TRBJ2-3 TRBV7-2 CATARAYTDTQYF TGTGCCACTGCCAGGGCTTACACAGATACGCAGTATTTT
14 many . TRBJ1-1 TRBV20-1 CSARGFDRNTEAFF TGCAGTGCTAGAGGCTTCGACAGGAACACTGAAGCTTTCTTT
14 many TRBD1 TRBJ2-7 TRBV4-1 CASSYRGPSYEQYF TGCGCCAGCAGCTACAGGGGCCCCTCCTACGAGCAGTACTTC
15 many TRBD1 TRBJ2-7 TRBV9 CASSLTGTGTYEQYF TGTGCCAGCAGCTTAACCGGGACAGGGACCTACGAGCAGTACTTC
15 few TRBD2 TRBJ2-3 TRBV6-1 CASRRLAGSRYTQYF TGTGCCAGCCGTAGACTAGCCGGTTCTAGATATACGCAGTATTTT
15 once . TRBJ2-2 TRBV5-1 CASSLMGGGTGELFF TGCGCCAGCAGCTTGATGGGGGGCGGCACCGGGGAGCTGTTTTTT
12 . . TRBJ2-7 TRBV7-9 CASSRDGYEQYF TGTGCCAGCAGCAGGGACGGGTACGAGCAGTACTTC
12 many . TRBJ1-5 TRBV10-2 CASQASNQPQHF TGCGCCAGCCAAGCTAGCAATCAGCCCCAGCATTTT
15 few TRBD2 TRBJ2-5 TRBV10-3 CAISEIREGQETQYF TGTGCCATCAGTGAGATCCGGGAGGGACAAGAGACCCAGTACTTC
19 few TRBD2 TRBJ2-1 TRBV4-1 CASSLPPMQRGGEGDEQFF TGCGCCAGCAGCCTCCCTCCAATGCAACGGGGGGGCGAGGGAGATGAGCAGTTCTTC
15 . . TRBJ2-7 TRBV7-2 CASSQNTNRYYEQYF TGTGCCAGCAGCCAAAACACAAACCGCTACTACGAGCAGTACTTC
17 many . TRBJ1-3 TRBV5-1 CASSLVGARASGNTIYF TGCGCCAGCAGCTTGGTTGGCGCCAGGGCCTCTGGAAACACCATATATTTT
13 many TRBD1 TRBJ2-7 TRBV29-1 CSAGTGSSYEQYF TGCAGCGCCGGGACAGGGAGTTCCTACGAGCAGTACTTC
16 . TRBD1 TRBJ2-1 TRBV6-1 CASSESPGQGFYEQFF TGTGCCAGCAGTGAATCTCCGGGACAGGGGTTTTATGAGCAGTTCTTC
14 few . TRBJ2-4 TRBV6-5 CASSYGAAKNIQYF TGTGCCAGCAGTTACGGCGCCGCCAAAAACATTCAGTACTTC
13 many . TRBJ1-1 TRBV2 CAAQKGQYTEAFF TGTGCCGCCCAGAAGGGCCAATACACTGAAGCTTTCTTT
14 many TRBD1 TRBJ2-7 TRBV10-3 CAISAKTGAYEQYF TGTGCCATCAGTGCGAAGACAGGGGCCTACGAGCAGTACTTC
14 few . TRBJ1-1 TRBV10-3 CATLVHTGNTEAFF TGTGCCACCCTAGTCCACACAGGGAACACTGAAGCTTTCTTT
12 few TRBD2 TRBJ2-5 TRBV6-2/TRBV6-3 CASTGLVGTQYF TGTGCCAGCACCGGACTAGTCGGGACCCAGTACTTC
16 . . TRBJ1-5 TRBV24-1 CATAPLGQGGNQPQHF TGTGCCACCGCCCCCCTGGGTCAGGGTGGCAATCAGCCCCAGCATTTT
13 many . TRBJ2-5 TRBV20-1 CSAALGSQETQYF TGCAGTGCTGCCCTCGGGTCCCAAGAGACCCAGTACTTC
15 . . TRBJ2-7 TRBV29-1 CSVIGARDQTYEQYF TGCAGCGTAATAGGGGCCCGGGACCAAACCTACGAGCAGTACTTC
15 many TRBD1 TRBJ2-5 TRBV7-3 CASSPWGQGGETQYF TGTGCCAGCAGCCCCTGGGGACAGGGAGGCGAGACCCAGTACTTC
15 many TRBD2 TRBJ2-1 TRBV5-1 CASSSGGTSVGEQFF TGCGCCAGCAGCTCGGGGGGGACTTCGGTTGGGGAGCAGTTCTTC
14 few . TRBJ2-7 TRBV10-3 CAISVKGSSYEQYF TGTGCCATCAGTGTAAAGGGGAGCTCCTACGAGCAGTACTTC
13 . TRBD1 TRBJ2-5 TRBV5-1 CASSHGPGQGKWF TGCGCCAGCAGCCACGGTCCGGGACAGGGAAAGTGGTTC
16 . TRBD2 TRBJ2-2 TRBV18 CASSTLPSGNTGELFF TGTGCCAGCTCTACCTTACCTAGCGGGAACACCGGGGAGCTGTTTTTT
14 few . TRBJ2-1 TRBV5-1 CASSSVDFGDEQFF TGCGCCAGCAGCTCGGTGGACTTCGGAGATGAGCAGTTCTTC
15 few . TRBJ1-5 TRBV7-9 CASSLAAGIGQPQHF TGTGCCAGCAGCTTAGCCGCAGGTATAGGTCAGCCCCAGCATTTT
12 few . TRBJ1-5 TRBV7-9 CASSQNRDIMHF TGTGCCAGCAGCCAAAACCGGGACATTATGCATTTT
18 few TRBD2 TRBJ2-2 TRBV27 CASSYLGLAAPRAGELFF TGTGCCAGCAGTTACTTGGGACTAGCGGCTCCCCGGGCCGGGGAGCTGTTTTTT